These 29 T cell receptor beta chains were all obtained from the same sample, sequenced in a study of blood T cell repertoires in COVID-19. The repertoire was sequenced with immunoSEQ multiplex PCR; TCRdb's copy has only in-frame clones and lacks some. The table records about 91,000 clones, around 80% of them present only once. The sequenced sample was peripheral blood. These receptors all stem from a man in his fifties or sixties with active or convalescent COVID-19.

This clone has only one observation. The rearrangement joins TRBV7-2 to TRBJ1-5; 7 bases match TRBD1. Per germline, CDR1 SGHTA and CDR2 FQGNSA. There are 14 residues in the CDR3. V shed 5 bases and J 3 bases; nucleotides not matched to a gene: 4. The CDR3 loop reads CASSPDRLNQPQHF. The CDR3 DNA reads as TGTGCCAGCAGCCCGGACAGGCTCAATCAGCCCCAGCATTTT.

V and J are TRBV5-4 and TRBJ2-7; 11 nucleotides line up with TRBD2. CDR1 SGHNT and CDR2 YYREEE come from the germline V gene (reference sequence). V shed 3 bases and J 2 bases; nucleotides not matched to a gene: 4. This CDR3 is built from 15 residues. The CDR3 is CASSSTSGGAYEQYF. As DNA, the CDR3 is TGTGCCAGCAGCTCTACTAGCGGGGGTGCCTACGAGCAGTACTTC.

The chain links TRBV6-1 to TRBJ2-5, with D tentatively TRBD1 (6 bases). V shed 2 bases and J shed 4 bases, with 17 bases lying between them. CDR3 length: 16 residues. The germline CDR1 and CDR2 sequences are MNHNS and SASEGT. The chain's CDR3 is CASSERGGQGRETQYF. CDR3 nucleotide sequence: TGTGCCAGCAGTGAAAGGGGCGGCCAGGGGAGAGAGACCCAGTACTTC.

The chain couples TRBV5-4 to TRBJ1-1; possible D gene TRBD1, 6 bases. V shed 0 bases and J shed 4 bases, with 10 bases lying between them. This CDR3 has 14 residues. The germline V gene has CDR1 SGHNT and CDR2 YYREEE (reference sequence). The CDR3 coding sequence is TGTGCCAGCAGCTTGGAAGGGGGTGTCACTGAAGCTTTCTTT. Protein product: CASSLEGGVTEAFF.

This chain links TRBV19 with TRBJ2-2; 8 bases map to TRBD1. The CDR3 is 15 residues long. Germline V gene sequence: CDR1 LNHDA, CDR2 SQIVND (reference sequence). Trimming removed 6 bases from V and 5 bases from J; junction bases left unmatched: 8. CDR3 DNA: TGTGCCAGTAGGGACACGAGGACAGGGACCGGGGAGCTGTTTTTT. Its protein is CASRDTRTGTGELFF.

CDR3 nucleotide sequence: TGTGCCAGCAGCCGACGGAACAGCTACTACGAGCAGTACTTC. Its translation: CASSRRNSYYEQYF. The chain couples TRBV6-5 to TRBJ2-7, with unresolved D. Trimming shortened V by 6 bases and J by 3 bases, and 15 bases separated the two germline ends. Germline loops: CDR1 MNHEY, CDR2 SVGAGI. This CDR3 region has 14 residues.

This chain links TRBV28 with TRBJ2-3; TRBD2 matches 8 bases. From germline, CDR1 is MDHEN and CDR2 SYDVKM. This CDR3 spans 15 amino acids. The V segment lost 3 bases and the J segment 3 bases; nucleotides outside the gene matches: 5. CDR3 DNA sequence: TGTGCCAGCAGTTTTCGCGGCGGGGGGACAGATACGCAGTATTTT. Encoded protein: CASSFRGGGTDTQYF.

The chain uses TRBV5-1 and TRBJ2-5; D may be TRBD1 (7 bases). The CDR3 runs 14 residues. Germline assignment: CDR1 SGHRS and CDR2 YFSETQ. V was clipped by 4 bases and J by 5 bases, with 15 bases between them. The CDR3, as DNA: TGCGCCAGCAGCCCCGGACAGGAGGGGGAGACCCAGTACTTC. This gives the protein CASSPGQEGETQYF.

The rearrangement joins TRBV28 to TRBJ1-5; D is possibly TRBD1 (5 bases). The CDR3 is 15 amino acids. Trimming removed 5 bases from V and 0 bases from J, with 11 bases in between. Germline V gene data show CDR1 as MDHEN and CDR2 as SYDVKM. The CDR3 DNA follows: TGTGCCAGCAGTATCGACAGTGCTAGCAATCAGCCCCAGCATTTT. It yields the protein CASSIDSASNQPQHF.

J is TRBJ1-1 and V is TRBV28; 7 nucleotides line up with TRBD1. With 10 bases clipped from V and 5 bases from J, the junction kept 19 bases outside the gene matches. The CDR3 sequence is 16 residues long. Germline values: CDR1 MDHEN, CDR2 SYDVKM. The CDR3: CATRPPPQGRGTEAFF. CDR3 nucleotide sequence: TGTGCCACCCGACCCCCACCACAGGGGCGCGGAACTGAAGCTTTCTTT.

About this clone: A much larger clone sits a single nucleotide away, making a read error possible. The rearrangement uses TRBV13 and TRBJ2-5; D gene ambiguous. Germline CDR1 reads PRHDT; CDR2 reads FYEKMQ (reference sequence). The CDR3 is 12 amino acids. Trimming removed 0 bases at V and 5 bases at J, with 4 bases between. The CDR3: CASSLGRETQYF. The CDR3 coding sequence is TGTGCCAGCAGCTTAGGTCGGGAGACCCAGTACTTC.

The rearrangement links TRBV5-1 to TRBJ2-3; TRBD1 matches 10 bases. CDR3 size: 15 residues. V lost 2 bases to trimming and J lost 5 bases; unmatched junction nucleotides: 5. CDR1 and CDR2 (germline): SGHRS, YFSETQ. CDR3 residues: CASSLGTGVGDTQYF. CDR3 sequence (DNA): TGCGCCAGCAGCTTAGGGACAGGGGTAGGAGATACGCAGTATTTT.

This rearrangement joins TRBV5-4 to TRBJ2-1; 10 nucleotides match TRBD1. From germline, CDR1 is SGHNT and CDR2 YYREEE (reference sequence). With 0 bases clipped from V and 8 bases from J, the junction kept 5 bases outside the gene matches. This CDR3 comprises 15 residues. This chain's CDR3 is CASSLGGQGFYEQFF. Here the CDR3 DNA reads TGTGCCAGCAGCTTGGGGGGACAGGGGTTTTATGAGCAGTTCTTC.

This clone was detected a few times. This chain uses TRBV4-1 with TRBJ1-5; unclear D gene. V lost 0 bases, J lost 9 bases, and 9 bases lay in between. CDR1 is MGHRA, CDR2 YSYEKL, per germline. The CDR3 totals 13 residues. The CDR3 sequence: CASSQDAPRPQHF. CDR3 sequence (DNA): TGCGCCAGCAGCCAAGATGCACCGCGGCCCCAGCATTTT.

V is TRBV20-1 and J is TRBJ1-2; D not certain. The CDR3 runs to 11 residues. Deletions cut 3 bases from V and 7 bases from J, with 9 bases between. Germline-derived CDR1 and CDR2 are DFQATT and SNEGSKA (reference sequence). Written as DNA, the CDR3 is TGCAGTGCTAGTAACGAGGGTGGCTACACCTTC. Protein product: CSASNEGGYTF.

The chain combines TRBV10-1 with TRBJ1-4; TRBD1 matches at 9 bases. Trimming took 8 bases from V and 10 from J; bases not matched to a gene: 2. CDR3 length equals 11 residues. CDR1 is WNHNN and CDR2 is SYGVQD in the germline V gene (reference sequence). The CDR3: CASGGQGKLFF. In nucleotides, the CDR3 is TGCGCCAGCGGGGGACAGGGAAAACTGTTTTTT.

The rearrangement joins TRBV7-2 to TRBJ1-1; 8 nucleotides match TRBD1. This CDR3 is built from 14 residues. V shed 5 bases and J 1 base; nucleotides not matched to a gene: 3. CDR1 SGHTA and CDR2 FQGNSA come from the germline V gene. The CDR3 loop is CASSAQGGNTEAFF. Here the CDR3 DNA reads TGTGCCAGCAGCGCACAGGGGGGGAACACTGAAGCTTTCTTT.

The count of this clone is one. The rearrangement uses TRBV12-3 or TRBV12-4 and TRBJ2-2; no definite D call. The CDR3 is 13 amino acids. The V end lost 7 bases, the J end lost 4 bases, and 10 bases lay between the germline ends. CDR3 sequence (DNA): TGTGCCAGCACCCCTACTTTCACCGGGGAGCTGTTTTTT. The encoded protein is CASTPTFTGELFF.

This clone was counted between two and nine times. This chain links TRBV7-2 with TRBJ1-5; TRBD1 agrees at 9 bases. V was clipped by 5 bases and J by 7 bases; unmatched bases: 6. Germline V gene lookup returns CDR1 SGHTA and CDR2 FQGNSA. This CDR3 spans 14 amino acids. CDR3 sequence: CASSAQGAGQPQHF. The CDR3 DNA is TGTGCCAGCAGCGCACAGGGGGCAGGGCAGCCCCAGCATTTT.

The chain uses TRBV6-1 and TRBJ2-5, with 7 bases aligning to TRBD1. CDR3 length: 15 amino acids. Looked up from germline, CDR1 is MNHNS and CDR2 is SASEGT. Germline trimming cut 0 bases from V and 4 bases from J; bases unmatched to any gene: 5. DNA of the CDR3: TGTGCCAGCAGTGAAGCGCAAGGGGGCCCAGAGACCCAGTACTTC. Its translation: CASSEAQGGPETQYF.

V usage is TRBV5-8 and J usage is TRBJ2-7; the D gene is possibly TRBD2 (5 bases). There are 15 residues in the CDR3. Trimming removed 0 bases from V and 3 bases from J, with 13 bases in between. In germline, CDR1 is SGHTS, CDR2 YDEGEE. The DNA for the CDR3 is TGTGCCAGCAGCTTGGTGATGACGGGGAGCTACGAGCAGTACGTC. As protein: CASSLVMTGSYEQYV.

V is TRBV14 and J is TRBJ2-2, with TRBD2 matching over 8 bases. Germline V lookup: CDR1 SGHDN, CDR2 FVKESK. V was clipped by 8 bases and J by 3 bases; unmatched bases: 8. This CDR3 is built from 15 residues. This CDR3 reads CASSSGGVYTGELFF. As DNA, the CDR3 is TGTGCCAGCTCGAGCGGGGGCGTTTACACCGGGGAGCTGTTTTTT. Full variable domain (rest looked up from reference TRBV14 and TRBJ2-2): EAGVTQFPSHSVIEKGQTVTLRCDPISGHDNLYWYRRVMGKEIKFLLHFVKESKQDESGMPNNRFLAERTGGTYSTLKVQPAELEDSGVYFCASSSGGVYTGELFFGEGSRLTVL.

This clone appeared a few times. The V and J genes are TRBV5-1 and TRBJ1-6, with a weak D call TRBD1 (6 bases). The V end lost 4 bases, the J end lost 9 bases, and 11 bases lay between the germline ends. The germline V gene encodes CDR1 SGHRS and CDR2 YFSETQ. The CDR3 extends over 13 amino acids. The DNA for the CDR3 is TGCGCCAGCAGCGATCTACAGGGTTCACCCCTCCACTTT. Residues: CASSDLQGSPLHF.

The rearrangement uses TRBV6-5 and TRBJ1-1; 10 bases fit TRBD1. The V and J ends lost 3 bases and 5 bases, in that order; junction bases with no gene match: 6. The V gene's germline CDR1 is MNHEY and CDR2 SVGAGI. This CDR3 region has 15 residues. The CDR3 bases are TGTGCCAGCAGTTATTTAGGACAGGGGGAAACTGAAGCTTTCTTT. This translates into CASSYLGQGETEAFF.

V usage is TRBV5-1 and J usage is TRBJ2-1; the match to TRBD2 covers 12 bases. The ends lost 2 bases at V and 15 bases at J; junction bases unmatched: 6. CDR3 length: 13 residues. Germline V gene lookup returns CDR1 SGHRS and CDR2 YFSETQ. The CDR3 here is CASSLASGGAGFF. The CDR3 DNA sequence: TGCGCCAGCAGCTTAGCTAGCGGGGGGGCCGGGTTCTTC.

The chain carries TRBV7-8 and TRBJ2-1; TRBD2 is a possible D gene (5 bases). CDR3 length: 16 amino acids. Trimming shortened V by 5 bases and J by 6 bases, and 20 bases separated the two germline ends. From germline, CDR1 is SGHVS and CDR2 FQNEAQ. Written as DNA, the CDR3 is TGTGCCAGCAGCGCTTCAGCGGTAGCTGGTTCCAATGAGCAGTTCTTC. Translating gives CASSASAVAGSNEQFF.

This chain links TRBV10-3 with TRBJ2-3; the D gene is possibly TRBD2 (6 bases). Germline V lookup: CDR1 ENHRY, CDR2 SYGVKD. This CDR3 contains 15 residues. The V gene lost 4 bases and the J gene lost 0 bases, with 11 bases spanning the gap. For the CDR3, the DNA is TGTGCCATCAGTGGGGACTCGTCTAGCACAGATACGCAGTATTTT. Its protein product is CAISGDSSSTDTQYF.

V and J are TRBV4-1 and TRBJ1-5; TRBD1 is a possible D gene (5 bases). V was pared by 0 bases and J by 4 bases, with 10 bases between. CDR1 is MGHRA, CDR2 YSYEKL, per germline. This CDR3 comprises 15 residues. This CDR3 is CASSQEDRQNQPQHF. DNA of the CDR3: TGCGCCAGCAGCCAAGAAGACAGACAAAATCAGCCCCAGCATTTT.

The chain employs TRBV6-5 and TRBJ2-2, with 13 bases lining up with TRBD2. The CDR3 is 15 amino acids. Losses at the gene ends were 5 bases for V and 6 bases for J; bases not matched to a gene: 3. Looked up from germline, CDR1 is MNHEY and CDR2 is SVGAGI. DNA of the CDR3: TGTGCCAGCAGTAAAACTAGCGGGGGGGCCGGGGAGCTGTTTTTT. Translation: CASSKTSGGAGELFF.